This T cell receptor (beta chain) came from a study of neurological immune-mediated disorders. cDNA was made by 5'RACE with 10-nucleotide random UMIs. TCRdb analysed the 5' RACE reads with MiXCR anew, one entry per CDR3 protein. The sample has approximately 74,000 distinct CDR3 sequences; about 9% are singletons. V lost 4 bases to trimming and J lost 3 bases, with 4 bases between them. The CDR3 length is 12 residues. This clonotype was seen many times. Specimen: PBMCs. The source of this sequence is a man in his fifties in good health. V and J are TRBV12-3 or TRBV12-4 and TRBJ1-3; D is unresolved. The CDR3 here is CASSYGGNTIYF. CDR3 bases: TGTGCCAGCAGTTACGGTGGAAACACCATATATTTT.